A single sample is the source of the 11 T cell receptor beta chains below, sequenced in a study of CD8 T cells in Susac syndrome. After extraction with the RNeasy kit, about 0.45 to 1 ug of the RNA was reverse transcribed using random hexamers. TCRdb itself ran the immunoSEQ multiplex PCR reads through MiXCR, one entry per CDR3 protein. The sample has about 150,000 distinct CDR3 sequences; approximately 96% are singletons. The material sequenced was CD8+ T cells from PBMCs. These receptor sequences come from a human donor with multiple sclerosis.

The CDR3 nucleotides are TGTGCCAGCAGCCCCCTAAGGGACATCCACGAGCAGTACTTC. Translated: CASSPLRDIHEQYF. This chain links TRBV3-1 with TRBJ2-7; possible D gene TRBD1, 6 bases. Trimming removed 4 bases from V and 5 bases from J, with 15 bases in between. CDR1 and CDR2 from the germline V gene are LGHDT and YNNKEL (reference sequence). The CDR3 contains 14 residues.

This chain joins TRBV12-3 or TRBV12-4 and TRBJ1-2; TRBD1 is a possible D gene (6 bases). This CDR3 region has 16 residues. The ends were cut back, 5 bases at V and 6 bases at J, with 22 bases in the middle. The CDR3 nucleotides read TGTGCCAGCAGTCAGGGGCTAACCGGGACATATAATGGCTACACCTTC. Its translation is CASSQGLTGTYNGYTF.

This chain uses TRBV14 with TRBJ1-1; TRBD1 is a possible D gene (5 bases). V gave up 0 bases and J gave up 11 bases, with 13 bases separating them. The CDR3 consists of 13 residues. The V gene's germline CDR1 is SGHDN and CDR2 FVKESK. CDR3 nucleotide sequence: TGTGCCAGCAGCCAAGATCGCCGATGGGGGGCTTTCTTT. Protein product: CASSQDRRWGAFF.

The rearrangement links TRBV4-3 to TRBJ2-3; TRBD1 or TRBD2 may be the D gene (5 bases each). Trimming left V 0 bases short and J 2 bases short, with 12 bases between. The CDR3 consists of 16 residues. Looked up from germline, CDR1 is LGHNA and CDR2 is YSLEER. For the CDR3, the DNA is TGCGCCAGCAGCCAAGATTTCCGGGGACCCACAGATACGCAGTATTTT. It specifies CASSQDFRGPTDTQYF.

The chain combines TRBV6-5 with TRBJ2-7; 9 bases align to TRBD1. The junction had 6 bases not matched to a gene; V was cut back by 3 bases and J by 6 bases. Germline CDR1 MNHEY, CDR2 SVGAGI. The CDR3 extends over 14 amino acids. CDR3 residues: CASSYFTTGGEQYF. As DNA, the CDR3 is TGTGCCAGCAGTTATTTTACGACAGGGGGCGAGCAGTACTTC.

The V gene is TRBV29-1, the J gene TRBJ1-2, with D perhaps TRBD1 (6 bases). The CDR3 has 15 residues. V dropped 0 bases and J dropped 3 bases, with 14 bases sitting between them. CDR1 and CDR2 (germline): SQVTM, ANQGSEA. The CDR3 DNA reads TGCAGCGTTGAAGAGGACAGTAGCCCTGACTATGGCTACACCTTC. Protein sequence: CSVEEDSSPDYGYTF.

This chain links TRBV9 with TRBJ2-2; no definite D call. V lost 0 bases, J lost 1 base, and 16 bases lay in between. Germline CDR1 reads SGDLS; CDR2 reads YYNGEE. This CDR3 comprises 18 residues. Here the CDR3 reads CASSVAGIKTGNTGELFF. The CDR3 coding sequence is TGTGCCAGCAGCGTAGCTGGGATAAAGACCGGGAACACCGGGGAGCTGTTTTTT. The complete variable domain, with remaining parts taken from reference TRBV9 and TRBJ2-2, reads DSGVTQTPKHLITATGQRVTLRCSPRSGDLSVYWYQQSLDQGLQFLIQYYNGEERAKGNILERFSAQQFPDLHSELNLSSLELGDSALYFCASSVAGIKTGNTGELFFGEGSRLTVL.

The chain carries TRBV7-3 and TRBJ2-1; tentatively, D is TRBD2 (6 bases). The CDR3 totals 13 residues. Germline CDR1 SGHTA, CDR2 FQGTGA. V lost 8 bases and J lost 7, with 15 bases in between. As DNA, the CDR3 is TGTGCCAGCGCCCTTAATGGAGGGAATGAGCAGTTCTTC. Its protein is CASALNGGNEQFF.

The gene calls are TRBV10-3 and TRBJ2-3, with TRBD2 identical over 9 bases. Germline V gene lookup returns CDR1 ENHRY and CDR2 SYGVKD. The CDR3 length is 15 residues. V was clipped by 4 bases and J by 1 base; unmatched bases: 3. CDR3 protein: CAISGQRGGTDTQYF. DNA of the CDR3: TGTGCCATCAGTGGACAGCGGGGGGGCACAGATACGCAGTATTTT.

The chain employs TRBV9 and TRBJ1-2; D gene ambiguous. Looked up from germline, CDR1 is SGDLS and CDR2 is YYNGEE. Trimming took 2 bases from V and 4 from J, leaving 6 bases between them. This CDR3 comprises 12 residues. The CDR3 loop is CASSVGVYGYTF. CDR3 nucleotide sequence: TGTGCCAGCAGCGTCGGGGTCTATGGCTACACCTTC. Full variable domain (rest looked up from reference TRBV9 and TRBJ1-2): DSGVTQTPKHLITATGQRVTLRCSPRSGDLSVYWYQQSLDQGLQFLIQYYNGEERAKGNILERFSAQQFPDLHSELNLSSLELGDSALYFCASSVGVYGYTFGSGTRLTVV.

J is TRBJ2-1 and V is TRBV28, with TRBD1 as a possible D gene (5 bases). V was trimmed by 2 bases and J by 5 bases, leaving 16 bases between them. Germline-derived CDR1 and CDR2 are MDHEN and SYDVKM. There are 16 residues in the CDR3. This CDR3 reads CASSLGGWQQDNEQFF. For the CDR3, the DNA is TGTGCCAGCAGTTTAGGTGGGTGGCAACAGGACAATGAGCAGTTCTTC.